This TCR beta chain was profiled in a study of T cells in Graves' hyperthyroidism and ophthalmopathy. Germline V CDR1 and CDR2: SGHDN, FVKESK. V shed 3 bases, J shed 2 bases, and the junction held 9 bases outside the gene matches. The CDR3 is 16 amino acids. Comment on this clonotype: Antigen: not known.

Uncontrolled infection, other autoimmune disease, pregnancy and lactation each barred patients from inclusion. The PBMCs were taken from about 10 ml of fresh peripheral blood. Study-wide findings and caveats: Most clonotypes expanded in thyroid above 0.001 were likewise present in blood.

RNA transcripts provided the source from which TCR beta CDR3 regions were amplified. HTBI primers were employed in a first-round RT-PCR of the TCR CDR3. TCRdb processed the multiplex PCR reads anew with MiXCR; each CDR3 protein has one entry. The sample includes about 640,000 distinct CDR3 sequences, around 20% of them seen just once. Sequencing was carried out using blood. The chain carries TRBV14 and TRBJ2-7; 8 positions match TRBD2. The clonotype was recovered from a man under 40 with Graves' ophthalmopathy. The CDR3 sequence: CASSQERLAQAYEQYF. The DNA of the CDR3 is TGTGCCAGCAGCCAGGAGAGACTAGCGCAAGCCTACGAGCAGTACTTC.